This T cell receptor beta chain was sequenced in a study of beta chain features in type 1 diabetes. General observations from the study: It was not settled here whether HLA type affects TCRB rearrangement.

Every single donor gave one heparinised blood draw, and these averaged roughly 100 mL. What was sequenced were expressed TCRB transcripts, since all of the isolated RNA had been reverse transcribed. Profiled with immunoSEQ multiplex PCR; TCRdb holds only in-frame clones, not every one. The repertoire holds approximately 380,000 clones, with more than 13% as singletons. This clone came up a few times. Its target is not known. The CDR3 consists of 16 residues. Per the germline V gene, CDR1 is SGDLS and CDR2 is YYNGEE. J lost 6 bases, V lost 0 bases, and 8 bases had no gene match. The receptor was isolated from a woman between 18 and 29 years old in good health. Sample: naive CD4+ T cells from blood. The chain employs TRBV9 and TRBJ2-2; the match to TRBD2 covers 7 bases. The CDR3 DNA is TGTGCCAGCAGCGTAGCACTGCGGGAGCCCCCCGGGGAGCTGTTTTTT. Protein sequence: CASSVALREPPGELFF.